This T cell receptor (beta chain) appears in the sequencing data of a study of human T cells and chemical hapten exposure. This CDR3 region has 14 residues. With 3 bases removed from V and 0 bases from J, the gap between germline ends came to 9 bases. CDR1 and CDR2 from the germline V gene are DFQATT and SNEGSKA (reference sequence). This clonotype has ten or more counts. Antigen unknown. TCRdb recomputed calls from the RACE reads with MiXCR, one row per CDR3 protein. The sample shows more than 50,000 distinct CDR3 sequences, 5.5% to 7.5% of them seen only once. Study-wide findings and caveats: It should be noted that donors had alopecia, so their immune response may differ from healthy people's. Expanded TCRs showed more large CDR3 clusters than pre-sensitization or healthy control sets.

Time point noted: pre-sensitization, week 0. Treatment of the sample: therapeutic diphenylcyclopropenone sensitization with weekly scalp DPC. The V gene is TRBV20-1, the J gene TRBJ1-5; a possible D gene is TRBD1 (5 bases). The sequence came from a young woman with alopecia areata. Some clones in this sample may be carry-over from other donors' samples. The sequences come from whole blood, collected in connection with sensitization to the hapten diphenylcyclopropenone (DPC). Here the CDR3 reads CSARGLYSNQPQHF. The CDR3 DNA reads as TGCAGTGCTAGGGGACTGTATAGCAATCAGCCCCAGCATTTT.